Detailed here is one T cell receptor (beta chain). What it binds is not known. Repertoires were generated with immunoSEQ multiplex PCR, while TCRdb's copy carries only in-frame clones and drops some. Seen here are about 130,000 clones, roughly 87% observed once, and the top ten hold around 9.5%. The sample is drawn from a study of T cell responses to AZD1222 COVID-19 vaccine. Broader study findings: With two AZD1222 doses given, Spike-specific TCR breadth and depth both rose. Donors, mostly white British, included more females; clonal diversity was possibly underestimated.

CDR3 size: 17 residues. V dropped 0 bases and J dropped 4; count of bases not matched to a gene: 9. Germline-derived CDR1 and CDR2 are LGHNA and YSLEER. The sequencing used peripheral blood, collected 28 days after the second AZD1222 dose. The chain employs TRBV4-3 and TRBJ1-1, with 9 bases fitting TRBD1. The sequence derives from an adult who received the AZD1222 COVID-19 vaccine. CDR3 residues: CASSQDYRGLTSTEAFF. CDR3 DNA: TGCGCCAGCAGCCAAGATTACAGGGGGCTAACGAGCACTGAAGCTTTCTTT.